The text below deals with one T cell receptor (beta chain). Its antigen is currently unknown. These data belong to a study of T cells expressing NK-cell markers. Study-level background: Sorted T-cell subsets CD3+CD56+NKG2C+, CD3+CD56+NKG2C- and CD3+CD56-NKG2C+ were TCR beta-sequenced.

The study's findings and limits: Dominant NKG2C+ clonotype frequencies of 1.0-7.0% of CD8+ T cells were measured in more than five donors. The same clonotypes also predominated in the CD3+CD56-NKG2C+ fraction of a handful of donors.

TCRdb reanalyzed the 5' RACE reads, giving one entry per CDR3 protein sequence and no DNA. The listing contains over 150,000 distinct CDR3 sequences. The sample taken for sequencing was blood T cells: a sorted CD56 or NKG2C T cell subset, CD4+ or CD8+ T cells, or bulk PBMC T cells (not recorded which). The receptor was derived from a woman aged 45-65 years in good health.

The CDR3 spells CASSIDSRQGMNTEAFF. The rearrangement uses TRBV19 and TRBJ1-1. This CDR3 spans 17 amino acids. From germline, CDR1 is LNHDA and CDR2 SQIVND (reference sequence).